A single sample is the source of the 22 T cell receptor beta chains below, sequenced in a study of OX40 agonist ivuxolimab in advanced cancers. The method was immunoSEQ multiplex PCR; TCRdb's version includes in-frame clones alone and lacks a portion of them. The sample lists roughly 86,000 clones; around nine tenths were seen once. Specimen: CD4+ or CD8+ T cells sorted from blood, collected in a trial of the OX40 agonist ivuxolimab. Source of these receptors: an adult with an advanced solid tumor such as melanoma, head and neck, liver or kidney cancer.

On this clone: Sequence at one end of the junction differs from germline and may be a read error. The chain couples TRBV7-9 to TRBJ2-7; 14 bases align to TRBD2. The CDR3 extends over 13 amino acids. Germline V gene sequence: CDR1 SEHNR, CDR2 FQNEAQ (reference sequence). The DNA of the CDR3 is TGTGCCAGCAGCCGCGGGACTAGCGGGAGCACAGACTTC. It codes for CASSRGTSGSTDF.

The rearrangement uses TRBV5-1 and TRBJ2-7, with 9 bases lining up with TRBD1. The CDR3 contains 16 residues. Germline CDR1 SGHRS, CDR2 YFSETQ. The junction had 10 bases not matched to a gene; V was cut back by 4 bases and J by 2 bases. For the CDR3, the DNA is TGCGCCAGCAGCCCGTCGACACAGGGGGCAACCTACGAGCAGTACTTC. Protein product: CASSPSTQGATYEQYF.

The chain recombines TRBV6-1 with TRBJ1-2; 8 bases map to TRBD1. The V gene's germline CDR1 is MNHNS and CDR2 SASEGT. V dropped 2 bases and J dropped 10; count of bases not matched to a gene: 9. The CDR3 consists of 14 residues. This CDR3 reads CASSEPGGEMDYTF. CDR3 DNA sequence: TGTGCCAGCAGTGAACCAGGGGGCGAAATGGACTACACCTTC.

This clone was seen a single time. The J gene is TRBJ2-5, the V gene TRBV18, with D uncertain. V lost 0 bases to trimming and J lost 5 bases, with 7 bases between them. The CDR3 has 13 residues. CDR1 is KGHSH and CDR2 is LQKENI in the germline V gene. CDR3: CASSPPGRETQYF. CDR3 coding DNA: TGTGCCAGCTCACCACCGGGTCGGGAGACCCAGTACTTC.

This clone turned up a few times. J is TRBJ2-3 and V is TRBV10-3; weak D call: TRBD1 (5 bases). V was shortened by 2 bases and J by 2 bases, with 11 bases between the two germline ends. The germline gives CDR1 ENHRY, CDR2 SYGVKD. This CDR3 spans 15 amino acids. In nucleotides, the CDR3 is TGTGCCATCAGTGAGGAGGCAGGGTTCACAGATACGCAGTATTTT. Translation gives CAISEEAGFTDTQYF.

The chain is built from TRBV7-2 and TRBJ1-3, with TRBD1 as a possible D gene (5 bases). Trimming took 4 bases from V and 4 from J, leaving 20 bases between them. CDR1 and CDR2 (germline): SGHTA, FQGNSA. This CDR3 is built from 17 residues. In DNA, the CDR3 is TGTGCCAGCAGCTCGACCCAGACAGTTCTTACCGGAAACACCATATATTTT. Translating gives CASSSTQTVLTGNTIYF.

This clone was found once. The chain links TRBV7-2 to TRBJ2-5; D might be TRBD1 (6 bases). Trimming left V 1 base short and J 7 bases short, with 16 bases between. The CDR3 contains 15 residues. The V gene's germline CDR1 is SGHTA and CDR2 FQGNSA. Written as DNA, the CDR3 is TGTGCCAGCAGCTTAGGACAGCCAGGGGTCCCGACCCAGTACTTC. Residues: CASSLGQPGVPTQYF.

This CDR3 is CASSSTDRGGYGSPLHF. The CDR3 bases are TGTGCCAGCAGCTCTACCGACAGGGGAGGGTATGGTTCACCCCTCCACTTT. The chain is built from TRBV7-9 and TRBJ1-6, with 8 nucleotides matching TRBD1. Trimming removed 4 bases from V and 9 bases from J; junction bases left unmatched: 14. Germline V lookup: CDR1 SEHNR, CDR2 FQNEAQ (reference sequence). This CDR3 region has 17 residues.

This rearrangement joins TRBV14 to TRBJ1-4; D may be TRBD1 (5 bases). Trimming pared 3 bases from V and 3 bases from J, leaving 11 bases between. Germline CDR1 is SGHDN and CDR2 is FVKESK. This CDR3 comprises 15 residues. CDR3 DNA: TGTGCCAGCAGCCAGGCAAGGGGCTCTAATGAAAAACTGTTTTTT. It encodes CASSQARGSNEKLFF.

J is TRBJ2-5 and V is TRBV7-2; D is possibly TRBD2 (5 bases). Germline V gene lookup returns CDR1 SGHTA and CDR2 FQGNSA. The CDR3 loop spans 15 amino acids. V lost 2 bases to trimming and J lost 5 bases, with 15 bases between them. In nucleotides, the CDR3 is TGTGCCAGCAGCTTAAGGTCTAGCCGGAGGGAGACCCAGTACTTC. It is translated as CASSLRSSRRETQYF.

This clone has a single count. V gene TRBV5-8 combines with J gene TRBJ1-5; TRBD1 might be the D (6 bases). The CDR3 runs 15 residues. The V end was cut by 4 bases, the J end by 0 bases, with 11 bases between. Germline values: CDR1 SGHTS, CDR2 YDEGEE. The CDR3 loop reads CASSRTVYSNQPQHF. In DNA form, the CDR3 reads TGTGCCAGCAGCCGGACAGTTTATAGCAATCAGCCCCAGCATTTT.

The chain couples TRBV11-2 to TRBJ1-2; D remains unclear. V lost 5 bases and J 0 bases, leaving 16 bases between the germline ends. CDR1 and CDR2 from the germline V gene are SGHAT and FQNNGV. The CDR3 length is 16 residues. CDR3 sequence reads: CASSPFPLQANYGYTF. DNA of the CDR3: TGTGCCAGCAGCCCCTTCCCACTTCAAGCTAACTATGGCTACACCTTC. Supplemented by reference TRBV11-2 and TRBJ1-2, the full variable domain reads EAGVAQSPRYKIIEKRQSVAFWCNPISGHATLYWYQQILGQGPKLLIQFQNNGVVDDSQLPKDRFSAERLKGVDSTLKIQPAKLEDSAVYLCASSPFPLQANYGYTFGSGTRLTVV.

The chain is built from TRBV6-5 and TRBJ2-3; 7 bases align to TRBD2. The J segment lost 2 bases and the V segment lost 7 bases, leaving 6 bases of the junction unmatched. There are 14 residues in the CDR3. Germline-derived CDR1 and CDR2 are MNHEY and SVGAGI. The CDR3 region is CASTPRGDTDTQYF. CDR3 nucleotide sequence: TGTGCCAGCACCCCACGGGGGGACACAGATACGCAGTATTTT.

The gene calls are TRBV28 and TRBJ2-3; 7 nucleotides agree with TRBD2. The CDR3 contains 16 residues. The germline CDR1 and CDR2 sequences are MDHEN and SYDVKM. The trim removed 5 bases at V and 0 bases at J, leaving 8 bases unmatched. The CDR3 sequence is CASSTLREVSTDTQYF. The CDR3 DNA sequence: TGTGCCAGCAGTACCCTTCGGGAGGTTAGCACAGATACGCAGTATTTT.

The chain uses TRBV20-1 and TRBJ2-7; 7 bases match TRBD1. CDR3 length: 11 amino acids. Germline V CDR1 and CDR2: DFQATT, SNEGSKA (reference sequence). V lost 4 bases to trimming and J lost 7 bases; unmatched junction nucleotides: 4. This CDR3 reads CSAKYRGEQYF. CDR3 DNA: TGCAGTGCTAAATACAGGGGTGAGCAGTACTTC.

The chain uses TRBV2 and TRBJ2-2; a weak D match, TRBD2 (6 bases). The CDR3 sequence is 16 residues long. V was trimmed by 8 bases and J by 5 bases, leaving 21 bases between them. The germline V gene has CDR1 SNHLY and CDR2 FYNNEI. The CDR3 here is CASLGGIIPGTGELFF. CDR3 DNA sequence: TGTGCCAGCCTCGGGGGAATCATCCCAGGGACCGGGGAGCTGTTTTTT.

The chain recombines TRBV11-3 with TRBJ2-7; maybe TRBD2 (5 bases). The CDR3 consists of 13 residues. Trimming shortened V by 5 bases and J by 5 bases, and 13 bases separated the two germline ends. The germline gives CDR1 SGHNT, CDR2 YENEEA. This CDR3 is CASSLMPGNEQYF. The CDR3 DNA follows: TGTGCCAGCAGCCTAATGCCGGGAAACGAGCAGTACTTC.

The rearrangement links TRBV11-3 to TRBJ1-1, with D unresolved. From germline, CDR1 is SGHNT and CDR2 YENEEA. V shed 3 bases and J shed 4 bases, with 12 bases lying between them. The CDR3 loop spans 14 amino acids. The DNA of the CDR3 is TGTGCCAGCAGCTTGTTAGGGCGAGGCACTGAAGCTTTCTTT. Translated: CASSLLGRGTEAFF.

V and J are TRBV19 and TRBJ1-1; D unresolved. Germline-derived CDR1 and CDR2 are LNHDA and SQIVND (reference sequence). This CDR3 spans 14 amino acids. The germline V and J ends were trimmed by 9 bases and 1 base, with 15 bases remaining between them. The CDR3 nucleotides read TGTGCCAGCAACGACCGGGCCGCGAACACTGAAGCTTTCTTT. This encodes CASNDRAANTEAFF.

The chain carries TRBV7-3 and TRBJ2-2; 11 bases are a match to TRBD2. Germline CDR1 and CDR2: SGHTA and FQGTGA. This CDR3 contains 15 residues. V trimming: 8 bases; J trimming: 6 bases; junction bases outside the gene matches: 8. The chain's CDR3 is CASGSGRAVSGELFF. In nucleotides, the CDR3 is TGTGCCAGCGGTAGCGGGAGGGCCGTTTCCGGGGAGCTGTTTTTT. The variable domain in full, with the rest retrieved from reference TRBV7-3 and TRBJ2-2, is GAGVSQTPSNKVTEKGKYVELRCDPISGHTALYWYRQSLGQGPEFLIYFQGTGAADDSGLPNDRFFAVRPEGSVSTLKIQRTERGDSAVYLCASGSGRAVSGELFFGEGSRLTVL.

The sample holds one count of this clone. The genes are TRBV19 and TRBJ1-1; D not resolved. CDR3 length: 16 amino acids. From germline, CDR1 is LNHDA and CDR2 SQIVND (reference sequence). Trimming took off 2 bases at V and 0 bases at J, with 13 bases between the two ends. The CDR3 is CASSIFQDTMNTEAFF. CDR3 DNA: TGTGCCAGTAGTATATTCCAGGATACCATGAACACTGAAGCTTTCTTT.

The chain recombines TRBV7-9 with TRBJ1-2; D remains ambiguous. Germline CDR1 is SEHNR and CDR2 is FQNEAQ (reference sequence). V gave up 2 bases and J gave up 6 bases, with 10 bases separating them. The CDR3 is 13 residues long. CDR3 region: CASSLIGNHGYTF. CDR3 nucleotide sequence: TGTGCCAGCAGCTTAATAGGGAACCATGGCTACACCTTC.